A selection of T cell receptor beta chains follows, all from one sample in a study of cytomegalovirus exposure and HLA in healthy donors. Here immunoSEQ multiplex PCR was the method, and the copy in TCRdb shows in-frame clones only, minus some. Among about 180,000 clones, 76% were seen once, and the ten largest hold around 1.5%. Sequenced: PBMCs. The receptors stem from a man aged 18 to 29 in good health and CMV-seronegative. CDR3s include the opening cysteine and the closing phenylalanine or tryptophan. Fields, in order: J gene, clone size, D gene, V gene, CDR3 protein, CDR3 DNA. The D gene is left open where the match is weak. Clone size is shown for a subset of rows, as once, few, many or a class of expanded clone.

j_gene: TRBJ2-3
abundance: -
d_gene: -
v_gene: TRBV6-5
CDR3aa: CASSYAPGRPTDTQYF
CDR3nt: TGTGCCAGCAGTTACGCCCCGGGAAGACCCACAGATACGCAGTATTTT

j_gene: TRBJ2-2
abundance: -
d_gene: -
v_gene: TRBV6-5
CDR3aa: CASSYSRGGTGELFF
CDR3nt: TGTGCCAGCAGTTACTCGAGGGGAGGCACCGGGGAGCTGTTTTTT

j_gene: TRBJ1-3
abundance: -
d_gene: -
v_gene: TRBV6-6
CDR3aa: CASAGVGNTIYF
CDR3nt: TGTGCCAGCGCCGGAGTTGGAAACACCATATATTTT

j_gene: TRBJ2-7
abundance: -
d_gene: -
v_gene: TRBV30
CDR3aa: CAWSYGYEQYF
CDR3nt: TGTGCCTGGAGCTACGGTTACGAGCAGTACTTC

j_gene: TRBJ1-6
abundance: -
d_gene: -
v_gene: TRBV27
CDR3aa: CASSLHSGNSPLHF
CDR3nt: TGTGCCAGCAGTTTACATTCGGGTAATTCACCCCTCCACTTT

j_gene: TRBJ2-7
abundance: -
d_gene: -
v_gene: TRBV5-6
CDR3aa: CASSFSGAEQYF
CDR3nt: TGTGCCAGCAGCTTTTCTGGGGCCGAGCAGTACTTC

j_gene: TRBJ1-3
abundance: -
d_gene: -
v_gene: TRBV7-9
CDR3aa: CSSSLSARRLGNTIYF
CDR3nt: TGTTCCAGCAGCTTAAGTGCGAGGAGACTTGGAAACACCATATATTTT

j_gene: TRBJ1-2
abundance: -
d_gene: -
v_gene: TRBV28
CDR3aa: CASSRHRTANYGYTF
CDR3nt: TGTGCCAGCAGTCGCCACCGGACAGCTAACTATGGCTACACCTTC

j_gene: TRBJ2-5
abundance: once
d_gene: TRBD1
v_gene: TRBV7-9
CDR3aa: CASSSPDKGGPETQYF
CDR3nt: TGTGCCAGCAGCTCGCCCGACAAAGGGGGCCCAGAGACCCAGTACTTC

j_gene: TRBJ2-7
abundance: -
d_gene: TRBD1
v_gene: TRBV19
CDR3aa: CASQLNPGQAYEQYF
CDR3nt: TGTGCCAGTCAACTTAATCCGGGACAGGCCTACGAGCAGTACTTC

j_gene: TRBJ1-6
abundance: -
d_gene: TRBD1
v_gene: TRBV5-5
CDR3aa: CASSWGTVYNSPLHF
CDR3nt: TGTGCCAGCAGCTGGGGGACAGTTTATAATTCACCCCTCCACTTT

j_gene: TRBJ2-2
abundance: once
d_gene: -
v_gene: TRBV7-3
CDR3aa: CASSSTGNTGELFF
CDR3nt: TGTGCCAGCAGCTCCACAGGGAACACCGGGGAGCTGTTTTTT

j_gene: TRBJ2-2
abundance: -
d_gene: -
v_gene: TRBV6-1
CDR3aa: CASVITANTGELFF
CDR3nt: TGTGCCAGCGTTATCACAGCGAACACCGGGGAGCTGTTTTTT

j_gene: TRBJ1-1
abundance: -
d_gene: -
v_gene: TRBV27
CDR3aa: CASSLTGRNTEAFF
CDR3nt: TGTGCCAGCAGTTTAACGGGGAGGAACACTGAAGCTTTCTTT

j_gene: TRBJ2-7
abundance: few
d_gene: TRBD2
v_gene: TRBV7-2
CDR3aa: CASSWGGARREQYF
CDR3nt: TGTGCCAGCAGCTGGGGGGGAGCCCGAAGGGAGCAGTACTTC

j_gene: TRBJ1-3
abundance: -
d_gene: -
v_gene: TRBV19
CDR3aa: CASSIRRAGNTIYF
CDR3nt: TGTGCCAGTAGTATACGACGGGCTGGAAACACCATATATTTT

j_gene: TRBJ1-2
abundance: -
d_gene: -
v_gene: TRBV2
CDR3aa: CASSPLGAPGGYTF
CDR3nt: TGTGCCAGCAGTCCCCTGGGCGCCCCAGGGGGCTACACCTTC

j_gene: TRBJ1-6
abundance: -
d_gene: -
v_gene: TRBV28
CDR3aa: CASSFEGRGWGSPLHF
CDR3nt: TGTGCCAGCAGTTTTGAGGGCAGGGGATGGGGTTCACCCCTCCACTTT

j_gene: TRBJ1-2
abundance: -
d_gene: -
v_gene: TRBV28
CDR3aa: CASSLPSDSSSNYGYTF
CDR3nt: TGTGCCAGCAGTTTGCCCTCGGACAGCTCGTCTAACTATGGCTACACCTTC

j_gene: TRBJ2-7
abundance: -
d_gene: TRBD2
v_gene: TRBV27
CDR3aa: CASSLLAGAMNEQYF
CDR3nt: TGTGCCAGCAGTTTATTAGCGGGGGCGATGAACGAGCAGTACTTC

j_gene: TRBJ2-7
abundance: few
d_gene: -
v_gene: TRBV12-5
CDR3aa: CASGLPPSGQYF
CDR3nt: TGTGCTAGTGGTTTGCCCCCGAGTGGGCAGTACTTC

j_gene: TRBJ1-1
abundance: -
d_gene: -
v_gene: TRBV6-1
CDR3aa: CASSTPLLNTEAFF
CDR3nt: TGTGCCAGCAGTACCCCCCTACTGAACACTGAAGCTTTCTTT

j_gene: TRBJ1-3
abundance: -
d_gene: TRBD1
v_gene: TRBV7-9
CDR3aa: CASSSRDRGNTIYF
CDR3nt: TGTGCCAGCAGCTCCCGGGACAGGGGAAACACCATATATTTT